This T cell receptor beta chain was obtained from a study of blood T cell repertoires in COVID-19 (dated by TCRdb to about 2020). About the study as a whole: Samples from collaborators originated in the United States, Italy and Spain and spanned both the acute and convalescent phases of COVID-19. The prospective study material was composed of cDNA or gDNA derived from T cells, B-cell-depleted T cells, or PBMCs. The dataset comprised deeply sampled blood TCRbeta repertoires from subjects exposed to, actively infected with, or recovered from COVID-19. The repertoires were released in a freely available public database intended as a resource for research on the immune response to SARS-CoV-2. The samples were drawn from the first 160 participants of the ongoing ImmuneRACE study and from 950 to 1,500 subjects provided by 6 global collaborators. Nearly every sample came with metadata listing a de-identified subject ID, COVID-19 status, age in years and sex. Where HLA class I and class II types were available, the types were taken from metadata supplied by the sample provider, not from assay-based typing. Overall results and qualifications from the work: The amount of clinical and demographic metadata varied by source and participant and was provided uncurated.

Each collaborating institution followed its own protocols to collect whole blood in K2EDTA tubes. For TCRbeta analysis, collaborators shipped samples in one of three forms: frozen whole blood, isolated PBMCs, or DNA extracted from either of those sample types. Reading from cysteine to phenylalanine, the CDR3 counts 12 amino acids. The CDR3 DNA has 36 bases and is translated from base 1. V is cut by 4 bases and J by 1 base, and the space between the germline ends is 4 bases. Via the germline V gene, CDR1 is KGHSH and CDR2 LQKENI. Turning to this clone: No cognate antigen has been identified for it. No base quality values were provided; no much bigger clone lies one nucleotide off.

TCRbeta CDR3 regions were amplified from genomic DNA using the immunoSEQ Assay, a bias-controlled multiplex PCR. The authors' pipeline ran thus. Nucleated cell counts per sample were estimated from amplification of reference gene primers within the assay. Sequence reads were collapsed and filtered to measure the absolute abundance of every unique TCRbeta CDR3 rearrangement. For each sample, productive Simpson clonality was calculated by taking the square root of Simpson's diversity index across productive rearrangements. TCRdb took this table from immuneACCESS and kept in-frame rearrangements with V and J called. Such tables lack part of the clones; where checked against another copy, unresolved V genes explain under half of the gap, and the rest is unexplained. V, J and clone size were drawn from that table, and D and trimming were deduced from the DNA. For this sample there are tens of thousands of clones; less than 85% appear just once. The top ten hold 2.6% of the sample.

This sequence originates from a human donor with acute or convalescent COVID-19. The donor label of this sample is uncertain. Sequences were obtained from peripheral blood. The chain links TRBV18 with TRBJ2-5, with the identity of the D gene unclear. Here is the DNA: TGTGCCAGCTCACTCTCCCAAGAGACCCAGTACTTC. The encoded protein is CASSLSQETQYF.